This T cell receptor beta chain emerged from a study of human T cells and chemical hapten exposure. Turning to the study itself: The study enrolled mostly female patients with alopecia areata, totalis or universalis. Notes on the study in general: With DPC sensitization, TCRs exceeding 1 in 1000 frequency showed no change.

As the library was built, unique molecular identifiers were attached to individual cDNA molecules. TCRdb passed the RACE reads through MiXCR, listing each CDR3 protein once. The sample carries a few hundred thousand distinct CDR3 sequences, roughly 4.8% recorded once. The time point denotes: patch test 1, 2 weeks after DPC sensitization. Regarding treatment: therapeutic diphenylcyclopropenone sensitization with weekly scalp DPC. Each patch-test visit's blood sample preceded patch application. As to this clonotype: Its target is unknown. This may be a read error: a much more frequent sequence differs by one nucleotide.

The receptor was isolated from a woman in her 50s with alopecia areata. Some clones in this sample may be carry-over from other donors' samples. The material sequenced was whole blood, taken in connection with sensitization to the hapten diphenylcyclopropenone (DPC).

CDR3 sequence: CASSLGDTLNTEALF. DNA of the CDR3: TGCGCCAGCAGCTTGGGGGACACCCTGAACACTGAAGCTCTCTTT. J is TRBJ1-1 and V is TRBV5-1, with D maybe TRBD1 (6 bases). This CDR3 has 15 residues. Germline loops: CDR1 SGHRS, CDR2 YFSETQ.